This T cell receptor beta chain was captured in a study of shared clonotypes between healthy human individuals. Repertoires were generated with immunoSEQ multiplex PCR, while TCRdb's copy carries only in-frame clones and drops some. The sample has some 2 million clones, over 85% seen once. CD45RO-negative cells were positively selected for CCR7, leaving out terminally differentiated effector memory CD45RA+ cells. Study findings and constraints: Blood was the only sampled material, and tissue repertoires likely differ.

This clone was observed a handful of times. What it recognizes is unknown. The CDR3 covers 17 residues. The ends lost 0 bases at V and 4 bases at J; junction bases unmatched: 8. The germline CDR1 and CDR2 sequences are LNHDA and SQIVND (reference sequence). The clonotype was recovered from a man aged 18 to 35 in good health. Sequenced input: naive CD8+ T cells sorted from blood. This chain links TRBV19 with TRBJ2-1; 8 bases are shared with TRBD2. Here the CDR3 DNA reads TGTGCCAGTAGTATAGATGGGTCAGCGGGGGAGTACAATGAGCAGTTCTTC. Translated, it gives CASSIDGSAGEYNEQFF.